This T cell receptor beta chain was profiled in a study of technical replicates of blood from a handful of donors. V was shortened by 5 bases and J by 5 bases, with 12 bases between the two germline ends. Looked up from germline, CDR1 is GTSNPN and CDR2 is SVGIG (reference sequence). The CDR3 runs 12 residues. Clones were read by immunoSEQ multiplex PCR, and TCRdb kept only the in-frame ones, dropping some. The sample consists of 80,000 to 100,000 clones, around 96% of them appearing once. This sequence joins TRBV30 and TRBJ1-1; D may be TRBD1 (6 bases). The receptor was derived from a human donor in good health. The sequencing sample was made of T cells isolated from PBMCs. This chain's CDR3 is CAWATGRTEAFF. The CDR3 nucleotides read TGTGCCTGGGCTACAGGGCGTACTGAAGCTTTCTTT. Variable domain in full (rest from reference TRBV30 and TRBJ1-1): SQTIHQWPATLVQPVGSPLSLECTVEGTSNPNLYWYRQAAGRGLQLLFYSVGIGQISSEVPQNLSASRPQDRQFILSSKKLLLSDSGFYLCAWATGRTEAFFGQGTRLTVV.